The 31 T cell receptor beta chains below all came from one sample that was sequenced in a study of metastatic and nonmetastatic thyroid tumors. Using MiXCR, TCRdb re-called clones from the PCR reads. The sample yields over 30,000 clones, 15% to 20% seen once. Before thyroid surgery, none of the patients had received any treatment. Specimen: tumor tissue. These receptors originate from a female donor with papillary thyroid cancer or a benign thyroid nodule (not recorded which). Some clones in this sample may be carry-over from other donors' samples.

This clone was seen a few times. A read error may be the cause here, since a much bigger clone is one base away. In the same sample, other DNA sequences code for this CDR3. The J gene is TRBJ1-4, the V gene TRBV2; D is ambiguous. From germline, CDR1 is SNHLY and CDR2 FYNNEI. The CDR3 contains 12 residues. Trimming removed 2 bases from V and 11 bases from J, with 9 bases in between. CDR3 DNA sequence: TGTGCCAGCAGTGAAAGTTCTGGGAAACTGTTTTTT. Translating it yields CASSESSGKLFF.

This clone was seen many times. The rearrangement links TRBV2 to TRBJ2-7, with D possibly TRBD2 on 5 matching bases. This CDR3 is built from 11 residues. Germline-derived CDR1 and CDR2 are SNHLY and FYNNEI. V lost 6 bases to trimming and J lost 7 bases, with 10 bases between them. The CDR3 is CASSLRGEQYF. CDR3 coding DNA: TGTGCCAGCAGCCTTAGAGGGGAGCAGTACTTC. The full variable domain, completed using reference TRBV2 and TRBJ2-7, is EPEVTQTPSHQVTQMGQEVILRCVPISNHLYFYWYRQILGQKVEFLVSFYNNEISEKSEIFDDQFSVERPDGSNFTLKIRSTKLEDSAMYFCASSLRGEQYFGPGTRLTVT.

The chain links TRBV20-1 to TRBJ2-2, with D possibly matching TRBD2 (6 bases). Germline V gives CDR1 DFQATT, CDR2 SNEGSKA (reference sequence). The V gene lost 1 base and the J gene lost 0 bases, with 15 bases spanning the gap. The CDR3 sequence is 17 residues long. This chain's CDR3 is CSARVYGSRTNTGELFF. CDR3 in DNA: TGCAGTGCTAGAGTTTACGGGAGCCGCACGAACACCGGGGAGCTGTTTTTT.

CDR3 protein: CASSARGCVNQPQHF. In DNA form, the CDR3 reads TGCGCCAGCAGCGCGAGGGGATGTGTCAATCAGCCCCAGCATTTT. The V call is TRBV5-1, the J call TRBJ1-5; D is possibly TRBD1 (5 bases). CDR1 is SGHRS and CDR2 is YFSETQ in the germline V gene. Trimming left V 4 bases short and J 3 bases short, with 14 bases between. The CDR3 spans 15 residues.

This clone was seen many times. V gene TRBV6-1 combines with J gene TRBJ2-3; TRBD2 matches 10 bases. J gave up 6 bases and V 5 bases, and 5 bases lay outside the gene matches. CDR1 and CDR2 (germline): MNHNS, SASEGT. The CDR3 extends over 14 amino acids. The CDR3 DNA sequence: TGTGCCAGCAGTACTAGCGGGATGGCTGATACGCAGTATTTT. Protein: CASSTSGMADTQYF.

J is TRBJ1-2 and V is TRBV12-3 or TRBV12-4; D is perhaps TRBD1 (5 bases). This CDR3 comprises 12 residues. The ends were cut back, 3 bases at V and 6 bases at J, with 8 bases in the middle. CDR3 residues: CASSFGGNGYTF. For the CDR3, the DNA is TGTGCCAGCAGTTTTGGGGGGAATGGCTACACCTTC.

CDR3 residues: CASSVDLGTYEQYF. The CDR3 DNA reads as TGTGCCAGCAGCGTAGATCTCGGTACCTACGAGCAGTACTTC. The chain is built from TRBV9 and TRBJ2-7; unclear D gene. The CDR3 has 14 amino acids. Trimming left V 0 bases short and J 2 bases short, with 9 bases between. Germline lookup yields CDR1 SGDLS and CDR2 YYNGEE.

Ten or more counts support this clone. The V and J genes are TRBV24-1 and TRBJ2-1, with TRBD2 matching 15 bases. The germline CDR1 and CDR2 sequences are KGHDR and SFDVKD. The junction had 6 bases not matched to a gene; V was cut back by 3 bases and J by 10 bases. CDR3 length: 16 residues. The CDR3 protein is CATSDIGTSGRPEQFF. The CDR3 region has the DNA TGTGCCACCAGTGATATTGGGACTAGCGGGAGGCCCGAGCAGTTCTTC.

The chain uses TRBV20-1 and TRBJ2-3, with 11 positions matching TRBD2. The germline V gene encodes CDR1 DFQATT and CDR2 SNEGSKA (reference sequence). The CDR3 extends over 14 amino acids. Germline trimming cut 5 bases from V and 4 bases from J; bases unmatched to any gene: 5. The CDR3 coding sequence is TGCAGTGCTCCGTCTAGCGGGAGGTCAGATACGCAGTATTTT. Protein product: CSAPSSGRSDTQYF.

This clone was found many times. The chain recombines TRBV6-6 with TRBJ2-7; D assignment may be TRBD1 or TRBD2 (5 bases each). CDR1 and CDR2 (germline): MNHNY, SVGAGI (reference sequence). The CDR3 sequence is 14 residues long. V was pared by 3 bases and J by 0 bases, with 9 bases between. DNA of the CDR3: TGTGCCAGCAGTTATTTGGGGGTCTCCTACGAGCAGTACTTC. Its translation: CASSYLGVSYEQYF.

This clone was observed at least ten times. The CDR3 DNA reads as TGTGCCAGCAGCTCCCGGGACAGGGAAGAGACCCAGTACTTC. It is translated as CASSSRDREETQYF. The genes are TRBV7-9 and TRBJ2-5; 9 positions match TRBD1. This CDR3 is built from 14 residues. V shed 4 bases and J 3 bases; nucleotides not matched to a gene: 3. Germline assignment: CDR1 SEHNR and CDR2 FQNEAQ (reference sequence).

This clone was observed at least ten times. The chain carries TRBV4-3 and TRBJ1-2; no reliable D call. Trimming took off 0 bases at V and 4 bases at J, with 15 bases between the two ends. There are 16 residues in the CDR3. Germline CDR1 LGHNA, CDR2 YSLEER. The CDR3 DNA sequence: TGCGCCAGCAGCCAAGATCCCATCCCAGAGTTCTATGGCTACACCTTC. Translated: CASSQDPIPEFYGYTF.

Points on this clone: Compared with germline, one end of the junction differs, possibly owing to a read error. This chain uses TRBV7-7 with TRBJ1-3; D remains unclear. The CDR3 length is 18 residues. CDR1 and CDR2 (germline): SSHAT, FNYEAQ (reference sequence). CDR3 in amino acids: CASSLTLVQTLSGNTIYF. CDR3 coding DNA: TGTGCTAGCAGCCTCACACTAGTCCAGACACTCTCCGGAAACACCATATATTTT. The variable domain in full, with the rest retrieved from reference TRBV7-7 and TRBJ1-3, is GAGVSQSPRYKVTKRGQDVTLRCDPISSHATLYWYQQALGQGPEFLTYFNYEAQPDKSGLPSDRFSAERPEGSISTLTIQRTEQRDSAMYRCASSLTLVQTLSGNTIYFGEGSWLTVV.

This clone has ten or more counts. The chain couples TRBV5-1 to TRBJ1-2, with D unclear. The CDR3 covers 14 residues. Trimming stripped 6 bases from V and 2 bases from J, with 14 bases between. Germline values: CDR1 SGHRS, CDR2 YFSETQ. The CDR3 DNA reads TGCGCCAGCACACCGTCCAGTTCCAACTATGGCTACACCTTC. Its translation: CASTPSSSNYGYTF.

This clone was seen ten or more times. The chain is built from TRBV3-1 and TRBJ1-6; 7 positions agree with TRBD1. CDR3 length equals 14 residues. The germline V gene encodes CDR1 LGHDT and CDR2 YNNKEL (reference sequence). The V gene end was trimmed by 4 bases and the J gene end by 6 bases; junction bases not matched to a gene: 3. The CDR3 DNA is TGTGCCAGCAGCCTGGGACAGAGTAATTCACCCCTCCACTTT. Amino acid sequence: CASSLGQSNSPLHF.

This clone was found many times. CDR3 coding DNA: TGCGCCATACAGGGAACTGGCTACACCTTC. Translation gives CAIQGTGYTF. The chain recombines TRBV5-1 with TRBJ1-2; the D gene is possibly TRBD1 (6 bases). Germline CDR1 reads SGHRS; CDR2 reads YFSETQ. The CDR3 is 10 amino acids. V was trimmed by 9 bases and J by 7 bases, leaving 10 bases between them.

This clone was seen at least ten times. The CDR3 DNA reads TGTGCCAGCAGCTGGACTAGCTACACCGGGGAGCTGTTTTTT. This sequence encodes CASSWTSYTGELFF. The V gene is TRBV11-2, the J gene TRBJ2-2; the match to TRBD2 covers 8 bases. The CDR3 totals 14 residues. V lost 4 bases and J lost 3; bases outside the gene matches: 1. Germline V lookup: CDR1 SGHAT, CDR2 FQNNGV. The whole variable domain, remainder taken from reference TRBV11-2 and TRBJ2-2, is EAGVAQSPRYKIIEKRQSVAFWCNPISGHATLYWYQQILGQGPKLLIQFQNNGVVDDSQLPKDRFSAERLKGVDSTLKIQPAKLEDSAVYLCASSWTSYTGELFFGEGSRLTVL.

Note on this clone: This may arise from a read error, as a much more abundant clone is one base away. The chain has TRBV5-1 and TRBJ2-3; 7 bases match TRBD2. V dropped 0 bases and J dropped 9; count of bases not matched to a gene: 13. Germline CDR1 and CDR2: SGHRS and YFSETQ. The CDR3 is made up of 16 amino acids. The CDR3 here is CASSLVSGCTEGTQYF. In nucleotides, the CDR3 is TGCGCCAGCAGCTTGGTTAGCGGGTGTACCGAAGGCACGCAGTATTTT.

At least ten counts were recorded for this clone. The gene calls are TRBV5-1 and TRBJ1-4; 8 positions match TRBD1. The CDR3 loop spans 16 amino acids. The germline gives CDR1 SGHRS, CDR2 YFSETQ. Trimming cost V 3 bases and J 2 bases; bases outside gene matches: 6. In DNA form, the CDR3 reads TGCGCCAGCAGCTACTCTGGACAGGGCACTAATGAAAAACTGTTTTTT. It translates to CASSYSGQGTNEKLFF.

This clone was observed many times. The chain carries TRBV19 and TRBJ1-1, with D uncertain. This CDR3 spans 14 amino acids. The germline CDR1 and CDR2 sequences are LNHDA and SQIVND (reference sequence). Trimming stripped 4 bases from V and 4 bases from J, with 13 bases between. This chain's CDR3 is CASSNGLGGTEAFF. For the CDR3, the DNA is TGTGCCAGTAGTAATGGGTTGGGTGGCACTGAAGCTTTCTTT.

The sample holds a few counts of this clone. Given a much more abundant clone one base away, this may be a read error. The genes are TRBV28 and TRBJ2-2; TRBD2 matches 7 bases. V lost 7 bases and J lost 6; bases outside the gene matches: 11. There are 15 residues in the CDR3. The germline gives CDR1 MDHEN, CDR2 SYDVKM. The CDR3 coding sequence is TGTGCCAGCACCCCCTCCGGTGGGAGGGCCGGGGAGCTGTTTTTT. The encoded protein is CASTPSGGRAGELFF. Full variable domain (remainder filled in from reference TRBV28 and TRBJ2-2): DVKVTQSSRYLVKRTGEKVFLECVQDMDHENMFWYRQDPGLGLRLIYFSYDVKMKEKGDIPEGYSVSREKKERFSLILESASTNQTSMYLCASTPSGGRAGELFFGEGSRLTVL.

This clone was found many times. This sequence joins TRBV10-3 and TRBJ2-3, with 9 nucleotides matching TRBD1. Trimming removed 9 bases from V and 3 bases from J; junction bases left unmatched: 10. Germline V gene data show CDR1 as ENHRY and CDR2 as SYGVKD. The CDR3 consists of 15 residues. The CDR3: CAITGGILGTDTQYF. CDR3 DNA sequence: TGTGCCATAACAGGGGGCATCTTAGGAACAGATACGCAGTATTTT.

This clone turned up a few times. A much larger clone lies a single base off, so this may be a read error. The chain is built from TRBV18 and TRBJ1-3; D is unresolved. CDR3 size: 17 residues. CDR1 and CDR2 from the germline V gene are KGHSH and LQKENI. The CDR3 nucleotides are TGTGCCGGCTCACCTAGGACCCTCGCACGCTCTGGAAACACCATATATTTT. This sequence encodes CAGSPRTLARSGNTIYF.

At least ten counts were recorded for this clone. This chain links TRBV20-1 with TRBJ2-7; 11 positions agree with TRBD1. J gave up 0 bases and V 2 bases, and 18 bases lay outside the gene matches. CDR3 length equals 20 residues. CDR1 and CDR2 (germline): DFQATT, SNEGSKA (reference sequence). The CDR3 here is CSARIKPGTGGQALSYEQYF. The CDR3 nucleotides are TGCAGTGCTAGAATCAAACCCGGGACAGGGGGGCAGGCGCTCTCCTACGAGCAGTACTTC.

A few counts support this clone. The junction departs from the called germline gene at one end, perhaps through a read error. The genes are TRBV6-2 or TRBV6-3 and TRBJ2-7, with TRBD1 identical over 9 bases. The CDR3 consists of 15 residues. Germline V gene lookup returns CDR1 MNHEY and CDR2 SVGEGT. In DNA form, the CDR3 reads TGTGCCAGCAGTTACATCCGGACAGGGGCCTACGAGCAATACTTC. Translating it yields CASSYIRTGAYEQYF.

This clone showed up many times. The chain joins TRBV20-1 to TRBJ1-3; possible D gene TRBD1, 5 bases. The CDR3 totals 18 residues. The V gene lost 1 base and the J gene lost 2 bases, with 21 bases spanning the gap. Germline V gives CDR1 DFQATT, CDR2 SNEGSKA (reference sequence). DNA of the CDR3: TGCAGTGCTAGAGCCCTAGGAGCAAGGGGCTCCGCTGGAAACACCATATATTTT. Translating gives CSARALGARGSAGNTIYF.

The V call is TRBV2, the J call TRBJ2-1; possible D gene TRBD1, 5 bases. Germline V gives CDR1 SNHLY, CDR2 FYNNEI. The V gene lost 1 base and the J gene lost 9 bases, with 13 bases spanning the gap. The CDR3 extends over 14 amino acids. CDR3 amino acids: CASSEVTAAGEQFF. CDR3 nucleotide sequence: TGTGCCAGCAGTGAAGTGACAGCCGCTGGTGAGCAGTTCTTC.

Notes on this clone: A much larger clonotype is one base distant, so this may be a read error. Other DNA sequences in this sample translate to the same CDR3. The V gene is TRBV5-5, the J gene TRBJ1-1; D uncertain. The CDR3 runs 13 residues. V lost 2 bases and J lost 7, with 12 bases in between. CDR1 and CDR2 from the germline V gene are SGHKS and YYEKEE (reference sequence). DNA of the CDR3: TGTGCCAGCAGCTTTGGTGCCGTCGGTGAAGCTTTCTTT. Translated, it gives CASSFGAVGEAFF. The whole variable domain, filled in from reference TRBV5-5 and TRBJ1-1, reads DAGVTQSPTHLIKTRGQQVTLRCSPISGHKSVSWYQQVLGQGPQFIFQYYEKEERGRGNFPDRFSARQFPNYSSELNVNALLLGDSALYLCASSFGAVGEAFFGQGTRLTVV.

This clone was detected many times. The chain couples TRBV5-6 to TRBJ2-1; D perhaps matches TRBD1 (5 bases). The CDR3 sequence is 16 residues long. CDR1 and CDR2 from the germline V gene are SGHDT and YYEEEE. Trimming removed 0 bases from V and 5 bases from J, with 15 bases in between. CDR3 in amino acids: CASSLEGLGSHNEQFF. CDR3 nucleotides: TGTGCCAGCAGCTTGGAGGGGCTGGGGTCTCACAATGAGCAGTTCTTC.

This clone has just a few counts. The genes are TRBV6-4 and TRBJ2-5; D gene unclear. Deletions cut 3 bases from V and 5 bases from J, with 13 bases between. The length of the CDR3 is 14 residues. The germline gives CDR1 MRHNA, CDR2 SNTAGT. The CDR3 sequence: CASSEGDYTETQYF. The CDR3 DNA follows: TGTGCCAGCAGTGAAGGAGATTATACGGAGACCCAGTACTTC.

This clone has at least ten counts. The gene calls are TRBV20-1 and TRBJ1-1, with D unclear. Germline lookup yields CDR1 DFQATT and CDR2 SNEGSKA (reference sequence). The CDR3 has 8 amino acids. Between the trimmed V and J ends, which lost 0 bases and 10 bases, there was a span of 0 bases. The CDR3: CSAREAFF. The CDR3 region has the DNA TGCAGTGCTAGAGAAGCTTTCTTT.